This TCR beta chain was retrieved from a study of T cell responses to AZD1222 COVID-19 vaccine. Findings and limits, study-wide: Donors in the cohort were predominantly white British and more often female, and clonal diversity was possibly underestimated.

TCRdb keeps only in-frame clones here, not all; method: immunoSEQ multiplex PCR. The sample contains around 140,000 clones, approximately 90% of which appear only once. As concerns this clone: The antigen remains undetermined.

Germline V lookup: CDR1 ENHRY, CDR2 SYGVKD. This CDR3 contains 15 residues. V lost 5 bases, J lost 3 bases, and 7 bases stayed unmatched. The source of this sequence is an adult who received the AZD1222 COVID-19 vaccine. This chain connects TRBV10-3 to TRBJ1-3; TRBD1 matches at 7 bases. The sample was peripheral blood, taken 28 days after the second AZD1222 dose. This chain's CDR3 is CAISPKAGGGNTIYF. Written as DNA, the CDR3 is TGTGCCATCAGTCCGAAGGCAGGGGGTGGAAACACCATATATTTT.